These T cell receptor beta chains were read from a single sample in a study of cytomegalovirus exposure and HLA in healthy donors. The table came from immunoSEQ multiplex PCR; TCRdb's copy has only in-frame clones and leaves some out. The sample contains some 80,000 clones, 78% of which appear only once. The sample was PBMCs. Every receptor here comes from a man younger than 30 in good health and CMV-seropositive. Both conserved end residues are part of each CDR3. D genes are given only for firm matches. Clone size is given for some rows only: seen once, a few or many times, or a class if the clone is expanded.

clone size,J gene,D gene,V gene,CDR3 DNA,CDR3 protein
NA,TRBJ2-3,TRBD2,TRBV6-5,TGTGCCAGCAGGGAGCTAGCGGGTAGCACAGATACGCAGTATTTT,CASRELAGSTDTQYF
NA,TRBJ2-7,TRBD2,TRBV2,TGTGCCAGCAGATACCCGGGACTAGCAACCGAGCAGTACTTC,CASRYPGLATEQYF
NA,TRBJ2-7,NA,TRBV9,TGTGCCAGCAGCGAGTGGGAGAGGGACGAGCAGTACTTC,CASSEWERDEQYF
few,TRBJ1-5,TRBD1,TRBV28,TGTGCCAGCAGTCGACAGGGAATCCGTCAGCCCCAGCATTTT,CASSRQGIRQPQHF
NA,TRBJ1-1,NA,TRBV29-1,TGCAGCGTTGGGGAGCGCCTCTTGGGCACTGAAGCTTTCTTT,CSVGERLLGTEAFF
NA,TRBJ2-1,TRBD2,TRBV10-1,TGCGCCAGCAGTGAGTCGACTAGCGGGAGGCAGGGTGAGCAGTTCTTC,CASSESTSGRQGEQFF
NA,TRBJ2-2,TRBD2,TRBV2,TGTGCCAGCAGTCCCGGGACTAGCGGGATGAACACCGGGGAGCTGTTTTTT,CASSPGTSGMNTGELFF
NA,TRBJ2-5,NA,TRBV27,TGTGCCAGCAGTTTCGGAGAAACTTCGGCCCAGTACTTC,CASSFGETSAQYF
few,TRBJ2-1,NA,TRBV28,TGTGCCAGCGTTACTACCCCACTCTCCAATGAGCAGTTCTTC,CASVTTPLSNEQFF
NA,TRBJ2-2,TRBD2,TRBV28,TGTGCCAGCAGCCACCTTGGGGGGGCCGGGGAGCTGTTTTTT,CASSHLGGAGELFF
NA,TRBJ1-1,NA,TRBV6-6,TGTGCCAGCAGTGACCCAGGGGCCGAAGCTTTCTTT,CASSDPGAEAFF
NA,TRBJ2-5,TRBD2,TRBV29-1,TGCAGCGTCGCCCAATATACGGGAGGGGAGACCCAGTACTTC,CSVAQYTGGETQYF
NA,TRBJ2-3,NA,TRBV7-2,TGTGCCAGCAGCTTGGGACTAGATACGCAGTATTTT,CASSLGLDTQYF
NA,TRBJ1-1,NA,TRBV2,TGTGCCAGCAGTGCAACCAGGGTGAACACTGAAGCTTTCTTT,CASSATRVNTEAFF
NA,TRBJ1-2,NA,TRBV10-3,TGTGCCATCATGGGGGAGGGTTATGGCTACACCTTC,CAIMGEGYGYTF